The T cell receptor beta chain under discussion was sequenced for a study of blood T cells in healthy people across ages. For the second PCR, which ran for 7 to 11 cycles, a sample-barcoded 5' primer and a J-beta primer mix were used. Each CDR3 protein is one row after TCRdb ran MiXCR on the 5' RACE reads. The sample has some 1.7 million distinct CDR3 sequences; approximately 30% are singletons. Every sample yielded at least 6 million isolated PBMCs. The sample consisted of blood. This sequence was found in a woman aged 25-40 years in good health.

The CDR3: CASSLSAGHFYNEQYF. The CDR3 nucleotides read TGTGCCAGCAGCTTATCCGCGGGACATTTTTACAATGAGCAGTACTTC. V and J are TRBV7-6 and TRBJ2-1; D is possibly TRBD1 or TRBD2 (6 bases each). The DNA end favors TRBJ2-7, so the J call may be wrong. CDR1 is SGHVS, CDR2 FNYEAQ, per germline. There are 16 residues in the CDR3.